This TCR beta chain emerged from a study of blood T cell repertoires in COVID-19. Study-wide background: Sources were T cells, B-cell-depleted T cells, or PBMCs; the material itself was cDNA or gDNA.

Of note for this clone: The junction departs from germline at one end; a sequencing error may be responsible.

The method was immunoSEQ multiplex PCR; TCRdb's version includes in-frame clones alone and lacks a portion of them. The table has roughly 200,000 clones, approximately 85% seen once. The TCR sequence derives from a woman aged 80 or over with COVID-19, enrolled during active disease. The specimen sequenced was peripheral blood.

The CDR3 nucleotides are TGTGCTAGCAGCTTAGGGACAGGGGGCCTGAATGAGCAGTTCTTC. Translation gives CASSLGTGGLNEQFF. V is TRBV7-7 and J is TRBJ2-1, with 12 bases lining up with TRBD1. CDR3 length: 15 amino acids. CDR1 is SSHAT, CDR2 FNYEAQ, per germline (reference sequence).